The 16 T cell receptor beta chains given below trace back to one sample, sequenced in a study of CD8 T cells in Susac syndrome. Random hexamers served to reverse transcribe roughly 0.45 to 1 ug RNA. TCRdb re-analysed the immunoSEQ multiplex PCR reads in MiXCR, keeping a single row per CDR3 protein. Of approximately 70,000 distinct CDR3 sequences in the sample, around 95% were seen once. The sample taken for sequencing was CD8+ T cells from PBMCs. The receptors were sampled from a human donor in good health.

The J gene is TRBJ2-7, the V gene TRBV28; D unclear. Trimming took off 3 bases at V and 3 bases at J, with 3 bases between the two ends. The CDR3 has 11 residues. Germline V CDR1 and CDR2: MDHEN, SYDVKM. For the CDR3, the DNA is TGTGCCAGCAGTTTGTACTACGAGCAGTACTTC. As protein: CASSLYYEQYF.

CDR3 in amino acids: CSARGTSAEQFF. The CDR3 coding sequence is TGCAGTGCTAGGGGGACTAGCGCTGAGCAGTTCTTC. V and J are TRBV20-1 and TRBJ2-1; 10 bases agree with TRBD2. Germline-derived CDR1 and CDR2 are DFQATT and SNEGSKA (reference sequence). V gave up 3 bases and J gave up 9 bases; unmatched junction bases: 2. This CDR3 has 12 amino acids.

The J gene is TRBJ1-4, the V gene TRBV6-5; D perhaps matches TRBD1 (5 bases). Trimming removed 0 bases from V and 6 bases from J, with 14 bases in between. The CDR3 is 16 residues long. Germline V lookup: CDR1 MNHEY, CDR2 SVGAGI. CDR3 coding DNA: TGTGCCAGCAGTTACTCGATCTTCGGAGGGGATGAAAAACTGTTTTTT. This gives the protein CASSYSIFGGDEKLFF.

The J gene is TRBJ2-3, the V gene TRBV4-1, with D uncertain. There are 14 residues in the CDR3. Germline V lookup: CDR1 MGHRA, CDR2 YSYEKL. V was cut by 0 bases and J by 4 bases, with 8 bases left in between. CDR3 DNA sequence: TGCGCCAGCAGCCAAGATCCCAGCCCAGATACGCAGTATTTT. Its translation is CASSQDPSPDTQYF.

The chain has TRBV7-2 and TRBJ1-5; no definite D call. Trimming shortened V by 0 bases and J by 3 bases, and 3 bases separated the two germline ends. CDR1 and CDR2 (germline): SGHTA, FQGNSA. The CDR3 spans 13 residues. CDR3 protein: CASSLANNQPQHF. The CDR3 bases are TGTGCCAGCAGCTTAGCAAACAATCAGCCCCAGCATTTT.

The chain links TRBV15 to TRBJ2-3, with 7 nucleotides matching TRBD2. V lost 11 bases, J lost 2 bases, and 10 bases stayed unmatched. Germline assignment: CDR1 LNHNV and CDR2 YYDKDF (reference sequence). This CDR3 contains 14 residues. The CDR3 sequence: CAASPRGTTDTQYF. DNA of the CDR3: TGTGCCGCCTCCCCGCGGGGGACCACAGATACGCAGTATTTT.

Written as DNA, the CDR3 is TGTGCCAGCAGTTTCGTCTCCTACGAGCAGTACTTC. Its protein is CASSFVSYEQYF. V is TRBV12-3 or TRBV12-4 and J is TRBJ2-7; no reliable D call. Trimming stripped 3 bases from V and 0 bases from J, with 3 bases between. The CDR3 runs 12 residues.

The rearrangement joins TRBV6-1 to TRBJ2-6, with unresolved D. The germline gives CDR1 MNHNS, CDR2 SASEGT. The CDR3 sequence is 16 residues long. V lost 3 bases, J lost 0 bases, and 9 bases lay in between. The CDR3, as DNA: TGTGCCAGCAGTGAGGAAACGGGCTCTGGGGCCAACGTCCTGACTTTC. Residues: CASSEETGSGANVLTF.

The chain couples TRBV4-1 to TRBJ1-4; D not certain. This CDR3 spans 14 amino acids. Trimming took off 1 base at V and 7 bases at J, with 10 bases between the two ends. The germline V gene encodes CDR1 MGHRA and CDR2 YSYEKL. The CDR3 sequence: CASSQAPGAEKLFF. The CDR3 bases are TGCGCCAGCAGCCAAGCTCCGGGCGCTGAAAAACTGTTTTTT.

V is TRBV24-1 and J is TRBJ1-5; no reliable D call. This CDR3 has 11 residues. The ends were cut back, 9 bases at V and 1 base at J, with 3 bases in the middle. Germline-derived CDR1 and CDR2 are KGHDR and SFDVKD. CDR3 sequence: CATGSNQPQHF. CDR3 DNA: TGTGCCACCGGGAGCAATCAGCCCCAGCATTTT.

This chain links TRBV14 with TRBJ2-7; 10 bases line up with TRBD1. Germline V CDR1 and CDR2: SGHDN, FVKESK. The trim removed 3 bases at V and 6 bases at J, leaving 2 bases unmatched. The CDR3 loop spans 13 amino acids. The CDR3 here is CASSHRQGAEQYF. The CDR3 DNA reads TGTGCCAGCAGCCATCGACAGGGGGCCGAGCAGTACTTC.

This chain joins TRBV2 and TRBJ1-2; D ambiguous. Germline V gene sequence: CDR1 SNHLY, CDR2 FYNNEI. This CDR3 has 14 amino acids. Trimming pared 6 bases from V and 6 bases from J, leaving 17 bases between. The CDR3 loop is CASRLTFGFDGYTF. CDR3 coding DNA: TGTGCCAGCAGACTCACTTTTGGGTTCGATGGCTACACCTTC.

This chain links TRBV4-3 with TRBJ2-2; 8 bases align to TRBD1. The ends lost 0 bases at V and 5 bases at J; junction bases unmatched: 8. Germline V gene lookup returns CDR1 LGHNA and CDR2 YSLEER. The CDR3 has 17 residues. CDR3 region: CASSQDLRTGITGELFF. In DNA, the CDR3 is TGCGCCAGCAGCCAAGATTTGAGGACAGGGATTACCGGGGAGCTGTTTTTT.

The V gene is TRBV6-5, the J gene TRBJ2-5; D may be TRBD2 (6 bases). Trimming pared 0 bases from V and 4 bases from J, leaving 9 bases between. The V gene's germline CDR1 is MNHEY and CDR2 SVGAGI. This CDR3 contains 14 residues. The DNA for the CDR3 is TGTGCCAGCAGTTACTCGGAGGGTGGAGAGACCCAGTACTTC. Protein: CASSYSEGGETQYF.

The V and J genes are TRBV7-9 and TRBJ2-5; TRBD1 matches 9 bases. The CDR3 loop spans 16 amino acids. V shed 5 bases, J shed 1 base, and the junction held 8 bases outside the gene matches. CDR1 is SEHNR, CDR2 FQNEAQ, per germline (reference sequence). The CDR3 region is CASSNLDRGAQETQYF. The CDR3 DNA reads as TGTGCCAGCAGCAACCTGGACAGGGGAGCCCAAGAGACCCAGTACTTC.

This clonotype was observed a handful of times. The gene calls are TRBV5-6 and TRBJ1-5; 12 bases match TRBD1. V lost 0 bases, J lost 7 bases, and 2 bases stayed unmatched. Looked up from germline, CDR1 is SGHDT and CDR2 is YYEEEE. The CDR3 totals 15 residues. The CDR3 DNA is TGTGCCAGCAGCTTGGCGGGACAGGGGGCCCAGCCCCAGCATTTT. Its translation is CASSLAGQGAQPQHF.